This TCR beta chain was obtained from a study of beta chain features in type 1 diabetes. The isolated RNA, all of it, was reverse transcribed, so expressed TCRB transcripts were what got sequenced. Data came from immunoSEQ multiplex PCR; TCRdb stores just in-frame clones and leaves some out. The sample has roughly 610,000 clones, less than 20% seen once. This clone was found a few times. CDR1 is SNHLY and CDR2 is FYNNEI in the germline V gene. The CDR3 spans 14 residues. V was shortened by 7 bases and J by 1 base, with 13 bases between the two germline ends. The chain joins TRBV2 to TRBJ1-1; weak D call: TRBD1 (5 bases). Sequenced material: naive CD4+ T cells from blood. The receptor was isolated from a man aged 18 to 29 in good health. CDR3 nucleotide sequence: TGTGCCAGCATTTCAGGGTACCAGAACACTGAAGCTTTCTTT. Translated, it gives CASISGYQNTEAFF.